This T cell receptor beta chain was documented in a study of T cell responses to AZD1222 COVID-19 vaccine. There are 17 residues in the CDR3. After removal of 5 bases from V and 3 bases from J, the junction contained 12 bases not matched to a gene. Germline CDR1 reads LNHDA; CDR2 reads SQIVND (reference sequence). Profiled with immunoSEQ multiplex PCR; TCRdb holds only in-frame clones, not every one. The data show approximately 60,000 clones, with approximately 80% seen just once and approximately 20% held by the top ten. The chain employs TRBV19 and TRBJ1-4, with TRBD1 matching over 7 bases. This receptor was obtained from an adult in good health. The starting material was peripheral blood, obtained on day 0 of AZD1222 vaccination. CDR3 nucleotides: TGTGCCAGTAGTTACTCCCCCCCAGGGACAGCTAATGAAAAACTGTTTTTT. This translates into CASSYSPPGTANEKLFF.